Below, 5 T cell receptor beta chains from the same sample are listed, as sequenced in a study of cytomegalovirus exposure and HLA in healthy donors. It was with 60 Vbeta and 13 Jbeta primers that the PCR ran. Only in-frame clones appear in the TCRdb table, and some are missing; sequencing was by immunoSEQ multiplex PCR. The table has roughly 150,000 clones, roughly 85% seen once; the top ten hold about 7%. The specimen sequenced was PBMCs. Receptors were obtained from a man in his forties in good health and CMV-seropositive.

CDR3 residues: CASSQAVFPGNTIYF. The CDR3 nucleotides are TGCGCCAGCAGCCAAGCTGTTTTTCCTGGAAACACCATATATTTT. The chain uses TRBV4-1 and TRBJ1-3; D is unresolved. This CDR3 contains 15 residues. Deletions cut 1 base from V and 2 bases from J, with 9 bases between. Germline CDR1 and CDR2: MGHRA and YSYEKL.

The chain couples TRBV11-2 to TRBJ1-1, with D possibly TRBD1 on 5 matching bases. Germline V gene data show CDR1 as SGHAT and CDR2 as FQNNGV. The CDR3 sequence is 15 residues long. V shed 1 base and J shed 4 bases, with 13 bases lying between them. CDR3 residues: CASSLGRGGSTEAFF. In DNA form, the CDR3 reads TGTGCCAGCAGCTTAGGTCGGGGGGGAAGCACTGAAGCTTTCTTT.

J is TRBJ1-1 and V is TRBV6-5, with 8 bases lining up with TRBD1. Germline V CDR1 and CDR2: MNHEY, SVGAGI. There are 15 residues in the CDR3. Germline trimming cut 6 bases from V and 1 base from J; bases unmatched to any gene: 7. The CDR3 sequence: CASRRTGTGNTEAFF. The CDR3 nucleotides read TGTGCCAGCAGGCGTACCGGGACAGGGAACACTGAAGCTTTCTTT.

The chain couples TRBV5-1 to TRBJ2-7; D not resolved. With 5 bases removed from V and 0 bases from J, the gap between germline ends came to 15 bases. The germline V gene encodes CDR1 SGHRS and CDR2 YFSETQ. This CDR3 contains 15 residues. As DNA, the CDR3 is TGCGCCAGCAGATTAAGCCTATCCGCCTCCTACGAGCAGTACTTC. Amino acid sequence: CASRLSLSASYEQYF.

The chain's CDR3 is CASSSPGTGPYNEQFF. In nucleotides, the CDR3 is TGCGCCAGCAGCTCCCCTGGGACAGGGCCCTACAATGAGCAGTTCTTC. J is TRBJ2-1 and V is TRBV5-1, with 9 bases fitting TRBD1. The V gene end was trimmed by 3 bases and the J gene end by 2 bases; junction bases not matched to a gene: 6. The CDR3 contains 16 residues. In germline, CDR1 is SGHRS, CDR2 YFSETQ.